Sequencing of this TCR beta chain was carried out in a study of blood T cell repertoires in COVID-19. The wider study: In each case, the material was cDNA or gDNA derived from T cells, B-cell-depleted T cells, or PBMCs.

The authors' processing: Amplified reference gene primers provided the basis for estimating nucleated cell counts. Sequenced by immunoSEQ multiplex PCR; TCRdb stores in-frame clones only, minus some. V and J calls and clone size are those listed in that table; D and trimming were worked out from the DNA. Of 360,000 or so clones listed, roughly four fifths were seen once; the top ten hold around 5%. Cohort placement rested on clinical history that participants reported themselves. This CDR3 region has 12 residues. Per the germline V gene, CDR1 is SQVTM and CDR2 is ANQGSEA. J was trimmed by 4 bases and V by 6 bases; bases with no gene match: 3.

The receptor was isolated from a woman in her forties or fifties who had recovered from COVID-19. The chain joins TRBV29-1 to TRBJ2-1; 7 bases fit TRBD1. Sequenced: PBMCs or T cells enriched from blood (not recorded which). The CDR3 nucleotides read TGCAGCGTGGGGACAGCTTACAATGAGCAGTTCTTC. It translates to CSVGTAYNEQFF.